One sample yielded the 12 T cell receptor beta chains listed below, sequenced in a study of Ad26.COV2.S vaccination and SARS-CoV-2 variants. As for treatment: over 15 received Ad26.COV2.S at low or high dose, single or two shots; roughly 5 received placebo; per-sample allocation not given. Vaccine and placebo recipients were sampled on day 63 after the first injection. The data were produced by immunoSEQ multiplex PCR, yet TCRdb's version contains in-frame clones alone and is incomplete. This sample carries around 400,000 clones, 75% to 95% of them seen once, and the ten largest clones take 9.5% to 15%. The sample consisted of peripheral blood, taken in a trial of Ad26.COV2.S vaccine versus placebo. The receptors were gathered from a person aged 18-65 years who received the Ad26.COV2.S COVID-19 vaccine or a placebo.

V usage is TRBV29-1 and J usage is TRBJ1-1; D gene unclear. The CDR3 length is 13 residues. The V end was cut by 6 bases, the J end by 1 base, with 12 bases between. The germline CDR1 and CDR2 sequences are SQVTM and ANQGSEA. The CDR3 DNA is TGCAGCGTCGCCGCGGGTGGGAACACTGAAGCTTTCTTT. Its translation is CSVAAGGNTEAFF.

The chain is built from TRBV10-3 and TRBJ1-1; D possibly corresponds to TRBD1 (5 bases). Germline CDR1 and CDR2: ENHRY and SYGVKD. V was cut by 7 bases and J by 6 bases, with 9 bases left in between. This CDR3 spans 11 amino acids. Here the CDR3 reads CAITQGAEAFF. The CDR3 nucleotides are TGTGCCATCACCCAGGGCGCTGAAGCTTTCTTT.

This chain connects TRBV6-2 or TRBV6-3 to TRBJ1-5, with D uncertain. The CDR3 sequence is 11 residues long. The germline V gene has CDR1 MNHEY and CDR2 SVGEGT. Deletions cut 2 bases from V and 10 bases from J, with 6 bases between. The CDR3 loop is CASSYPDPQHF. CDR3 DNA sequence: TGTGCCAGCAGTTACCCCGACCCCCAGCATTTT.

The chain employs TRBV18 and TRBJ1-3; D not resolved. This CDR3 is built from 15 residues. CDR1 is KGHSH and CDR2 is LQKENI in the germline V gene. Trimming took off 3 bases at V and 0 bases at J, with 9 bases between the two ends. The DNA of the CDR3 is TGTGCCAGCTCACCCTATCGGAGCTCTGGAAACACCATATATTTT. This translates into CASSPYRSSGNTIYF.

J is TRBJ1-3 and V is TRBV18, with D maybe TRBD1 (5 bases). The CDR3 length is 17 residues. Germline V CDR1 and CDR2: KGHSH, LQKENI. Between the trimmed V and J ends, which lost 3 bases and 0 bases, there was a span of 15 bases. For the CDR3, the DNA is TGTGCCAGCTCACCCGATTTAGGGACGGACTCTGGAAACACCATATATTTT. It specifies CASSPDLGTDSGNTIYF.

This chain uses TRBV15 with TRBJ2-3; D is ambiguous. Germline loops: CDR1 LNHNV, CDR2 YYDKDF (reference sequence). Trimming shortened V by 0 bases and J by 7 bases, and 5 bases separated the two germline ends. The CDR3 totals 12 residues. The CDR3, as DNA: TGTGCCACCAGCAGAGATTGGAATACGCAGTATTTT. This gives the protein CATSRDWNTQYF.

The chain links TRBV7-2 to TRBJ2-7; possible D gene TRBD1, 5 bases. Germline V gene data show CDR1 as SGHTA and CDR2 as FQGNSA. This CDR3 spans 13 amino acids. V was cut by 3 bases and J by 5 bases, with 11 bases left in between. The CDR3 here is CASSFDRRDEQYF. CDR3 bases: TGTGCCAGCAGCTTCGACAGACGGGACGAGCAGTACTTC.

The chain employs TRBV13 and TRBJ2-7, with 9 bases lining up with TRBD1. The germline CDR1 and CDR2 sequences are PRHDT and FYEKMQ (reference sequence). The CDR3 has 19 amino acids. V dropped 1 base and J dropped 3; count of bases not matched to a gene: 16. CDR3 sequence reads: CASSLVGGQGGSMDYEQYF. CDR3 DNA sequence: TGTGCCAGCAGCTTAGTCGGGGGACAGGGAGGTTCAATGGACTACGAGCAGTACTTC.

This clone appeared a few times. The chain links TRBV7-6 to TRBJ2-7; 10 bases are shared with TRBD2. The V gene end was trimmed by 2 bases and the J gene end by 2 bases; junction bases not matched to a gene: 3. The length of the CDR3 is 15 residues. Germline V CDR1 and CDR2: SGHVS, FNYEAQ. The CDR3 is CASSLRLAGAYEQYF. The DNA of the CDR3 is TGTGCCAGCAGCTTAAGGCTAGCGGGAGCCTACGAGCAGTACTTC.

The genes are TRBV18 and TRBJ2-3; D perhaps matches TRBD1 (5 bases). The CDR3 runs to 18 residues. In germline, CDR1 is KGHSH, CDR2 LQKENI. Deletions cut 4 bases from V and 4 bases from J, with 24 bases between. The CDR3 loop reads CASSLTISTGVDADTQYF. The DNA of the CDR3 is TGTGCCAGCTCACTGACAATCTCTACAGGAGTGGATGCAGATACGCAGTATTTT.

The gene calls are TRBV6-5 and TRBJ2-7, with 8 bases fitting TRBD2. The CDR3 consists of 14 residues. CDR1 is MNHEY, CDR2 SVGAGI, per germline. With V trimmed by 6 bases and J by 2 bases, 6 bases remained unmatched. CDR3 DNA: TGTGCCAGCAGCTCCAGCGGGAGCCCCTACGAGCAGTACTTC. This codes for CASSSSGSPYEQYF.

The chain has TRBV28 and TRBJ2-7; possible D gene TRBD2, 5 bases. CDR1 and CDR2 (germline): MDHEN, SYDVKM. There are 12 residues in the CDR3. V was pared by 5 bases and J by 4 bases, with 9 bases between. CDR3 DNA: TGTGCCAGCAGTGTGGACTTTTACGAGCAGTACTTC. It specifies CASSVDFYEQYF.